The 4 T cell receptor beta chains presented below share a single source sample, sequenced in a study of T cells in Graves' hyperthyroidism and ophthalmopathy. Amplification yielded TCR beta CDR3 regions, with RNA transcripts as the source. Using the HTBI primer set, a first-round RT-PCR was run on the TCR CDR3. Using its own MiXCR run on the multiplex PCR reads, TCRdb lists one record per CDR3 protein. Among hundreds of thousands of distinct CDR3 sequences listed, over 15% were seen once. Specimen: blood. These receptor sequences come from a woman younger than 30 with Graves' hyperthyroidism.

This clonotype was counted ten times or more. The chain's CDR3 is CSASRQGFYGYTF. In nucleotides, the CDR3 is TGCAGTGCCTCAAGGCAGGGGTTTTACGGCTACACCTTC. The J gene is TRBJ1-2, the V gene TRBV20-1, with TRBD1 as a possible D gene (6 bases). V lost 6 bases and J lost 8, with 19 bases in between. From germline, CDR1 is DFQATT and CDR2 SNEGSKA (reference sequence). This CDR3 region has 13 residues.

The chain employs TRBV6-1 and TRBJ1-2, with a tentative D call TRBD1 (6 bases). Germline V CDR1 and CDR2: MNHNS, SASEGT. The V gene lost 7 bases and the J gene lost 2 bases, with 17 bases spanning the gap. The CDR3 spans 15 residues. The CDR3 protein is CASKISAGANYGYTF. CDR3 coding DNA: TGTGCCAGCAAGATTTCGGCAGGGGCCAACTATGGCTACACCTTC.

The gene calls are TRBV19 and TRBJ1-5; D gene uncertain. Germline values: CDR1 LNHDA, CDR2 SQIVND (reference sequence). The V end was cut by 0 bases, the J end by 0 bases, with 9 bases between. There are 16 residues in the CDR3. The CDR3 region is CASSIDHGISNQPQHF. CDR3 DNA: TGTGCCAGTAGTATAGACCACGGGATTAGCAATCAGCCCCAGCATTTT.

This clonotype was picked up a small number of times. This chain uses TRBV5-1 with TRBJ2-7; D gene unclear. CDR3 length equals 15 residues. Looked up from germline, CDR1 is SGHRS and CDR2 is YFSETQ. Trimming left V 0 bases short and J 2 bases short, with 12 bases between. For the CDR3, the DNA is TGCGCCAGCAGCTTGGAGAAAGGACCGACCTACGAGCAGTACTTC. Encoded protein: CASSLEKGPTYEQYF. Full variable domain (rest looked up from reference TRBV5-1 and TRBJ2-7): KAGVTQTPRYLIKTRGQQVTLSCSPISGHRSVSWYQQTPGQGLQFLFEYFSETQRNKGNFPGRFSGRQFSNSRSEMNVSTLELGDSALYLCASSLEKGPTYEQYFGPGTRLTVT.